This TCR beta chain was recovered during a study of shared clonotypes between healthy human individuals. Study summary: Three plates each covered CD4 naive and memory; CD8 naive two, CD8 memory one. Regarding the study as a whole: The diversity represented, both genetic and in exposure history, was limited by few donors.

For this clone: The antigen remains undetermined.

Germline-derived CDR1 and CDR2 are LNHNV and YYDKDF (reference sequence). CDR3 length: 15 amino acids. V gave up 5 bases and J gave up 3 bases; unmatched junction bases: 5. Assay used: immunoSEQ multiplex PCR; TCRdb lists only in-frame clones, some missing. Of under 600,000 clones in the sample, approximately 97% were seen once. This rearrangement joins TRBV15 to TRBJ2-7; 12 bases match TRBD2. Sequencing used naive CD4+ T cells sorted from blood. As to subset: CD45RA+ positively selected. The sequence derives from a woman in her 30s in good health. As DNA, the CDR3 is TGTGCCACCAGCTCCGGACTAGCGGGATACTACGAGCAGTACTTC. Its protein product is CATSSGLAGYYEQYF.